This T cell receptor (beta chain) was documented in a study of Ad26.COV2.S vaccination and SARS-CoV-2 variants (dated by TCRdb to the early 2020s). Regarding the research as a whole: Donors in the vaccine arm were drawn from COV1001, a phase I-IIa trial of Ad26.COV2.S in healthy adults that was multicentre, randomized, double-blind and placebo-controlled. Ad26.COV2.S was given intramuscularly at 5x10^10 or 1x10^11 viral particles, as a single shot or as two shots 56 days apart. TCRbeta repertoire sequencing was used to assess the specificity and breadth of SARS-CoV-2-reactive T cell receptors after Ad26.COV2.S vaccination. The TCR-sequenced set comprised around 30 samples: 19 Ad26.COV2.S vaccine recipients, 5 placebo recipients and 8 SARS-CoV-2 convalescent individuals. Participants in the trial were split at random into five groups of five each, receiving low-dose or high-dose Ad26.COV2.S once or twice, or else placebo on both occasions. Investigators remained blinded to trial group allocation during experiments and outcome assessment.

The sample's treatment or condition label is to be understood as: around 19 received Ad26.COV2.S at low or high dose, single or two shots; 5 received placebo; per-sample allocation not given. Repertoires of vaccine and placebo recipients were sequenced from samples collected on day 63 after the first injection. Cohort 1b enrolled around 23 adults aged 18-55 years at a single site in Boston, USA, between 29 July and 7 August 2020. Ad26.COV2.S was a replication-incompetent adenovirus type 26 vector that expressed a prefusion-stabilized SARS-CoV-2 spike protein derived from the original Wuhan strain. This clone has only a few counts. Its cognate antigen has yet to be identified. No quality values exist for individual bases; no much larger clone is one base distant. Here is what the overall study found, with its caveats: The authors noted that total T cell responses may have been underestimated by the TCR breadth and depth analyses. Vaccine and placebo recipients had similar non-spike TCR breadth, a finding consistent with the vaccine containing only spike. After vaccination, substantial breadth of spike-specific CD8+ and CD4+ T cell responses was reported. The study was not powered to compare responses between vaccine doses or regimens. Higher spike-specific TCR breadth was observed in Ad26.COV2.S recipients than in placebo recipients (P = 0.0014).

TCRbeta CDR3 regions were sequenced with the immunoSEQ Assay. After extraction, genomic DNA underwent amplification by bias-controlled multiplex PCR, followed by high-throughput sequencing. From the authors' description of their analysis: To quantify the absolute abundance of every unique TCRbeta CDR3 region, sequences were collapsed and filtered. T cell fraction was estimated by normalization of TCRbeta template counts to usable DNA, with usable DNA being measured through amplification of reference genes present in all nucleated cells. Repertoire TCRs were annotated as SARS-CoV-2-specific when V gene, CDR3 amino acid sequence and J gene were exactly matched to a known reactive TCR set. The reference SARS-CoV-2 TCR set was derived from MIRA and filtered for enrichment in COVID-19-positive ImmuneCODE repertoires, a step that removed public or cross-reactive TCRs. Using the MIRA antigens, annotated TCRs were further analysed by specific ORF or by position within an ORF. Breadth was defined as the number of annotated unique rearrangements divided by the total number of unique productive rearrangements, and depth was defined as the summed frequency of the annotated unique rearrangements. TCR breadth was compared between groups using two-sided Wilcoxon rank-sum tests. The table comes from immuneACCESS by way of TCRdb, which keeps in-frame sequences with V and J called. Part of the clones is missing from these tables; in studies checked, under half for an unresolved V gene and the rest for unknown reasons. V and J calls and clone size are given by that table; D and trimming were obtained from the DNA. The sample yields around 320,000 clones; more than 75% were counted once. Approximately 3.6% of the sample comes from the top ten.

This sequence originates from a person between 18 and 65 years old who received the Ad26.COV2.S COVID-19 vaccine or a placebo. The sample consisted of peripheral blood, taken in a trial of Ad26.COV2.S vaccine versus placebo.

The bases read TGTGCCAGCAGTGACTCTGTTAGCGGGGGCGACGAGCAGTTCTTC. Its product reads: CASSDSVSGGDEQFF. This chain is built from TRBV6-4 and TRBJ2-1, with TRBD2 identical over 9 junction bases. The CDR1 and CDR2 encoded by the germline V gene are MRHNA and SNTAGT. Trimming removed 0 bases from V and 10 bases from J; the gene matches leave 7 bases unexplained. Including cysteine and phenylalanine, the CDR3 has 15 amino acids. Kept here is only the CDR3 DNA, which spans 45 bases and is read in frame from base 1.